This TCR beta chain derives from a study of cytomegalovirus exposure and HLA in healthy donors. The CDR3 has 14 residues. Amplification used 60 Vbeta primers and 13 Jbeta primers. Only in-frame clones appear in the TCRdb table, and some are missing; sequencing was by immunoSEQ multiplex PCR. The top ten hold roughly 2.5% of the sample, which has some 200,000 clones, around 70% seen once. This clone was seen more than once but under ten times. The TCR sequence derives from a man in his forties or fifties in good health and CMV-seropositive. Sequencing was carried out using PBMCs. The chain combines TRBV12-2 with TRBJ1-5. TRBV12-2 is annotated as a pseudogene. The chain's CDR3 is CASHSDGRAEPQHF. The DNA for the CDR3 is TGTGCAAGTCACTCAGACGGGCGGGCCGAGCCCCAGCATTTT.